This T cell receptor beta chain appears in the sequencing data of a study of tissue T cells after allogeneic stem cell transplantation. Specified time point: mouse harvest day 7 after allogeneic transplant. Tail vein injection delivered 10^7 T-cell-depleted bone marrow cells and 10^6 splenic CD5+ T cells. This clone was detected a few times. Antigen: not known. These gene names are mouse names. The sequence runs out 1 residue before the end of the CDR3; the remainder is reconstructed from the germline J gene. The germline V gene encodes CDR1 FNHDT and CDR2 SITEND (reference sequence). The CDR3 is 13 residues long. The germline V and J ends were trimmed by 1 base and 2 bases, with 5 bases remaining between them. The assay was immunoSEQ multiplex PCR, and TCRdb's table has in-frame clones only and misses some. Found here are around 9,300 clones, under 55% of them singletons; the top ten hold 6.5% to 9%.

General study findings and limits: Shared clones across patients were few; motif clustering revealed tissue-specific shared signatures.

The V call is TRBV19, the J call TRBJ2-4; D gene unclear. The source material was gut tissue. The sequence derives from a female BALB/c mouse given C57BL/6 T cells with graft-versus-host disease after an allogeneic hematopoietic cell transplant. Incomplete CDR3 DNA: TGTGCCAGCAGTATATACAATCAAAACACCTTGTAC. This translates into CASSIYNQNTLY. The complete CDR3 reads CASSIYNQNTLYF.